Listed below are T cell receptor beta chains from one sample, sequenced in a study of breast tumors, draining lymph nodes, adjacent tissues. TCRdb processed the multiplex PCR reads anew with MiXCR; each CDR3 protein has one entry. This sample has about 110,000 distinct CDR3 sequences, with about 31% found just once. Material for sequencing was axillary lymph node tissue. The receptor source for this set is a female donor with breast cancer. Some clones in this sample may be carry-over from other donors' samples. The CDR3 runs from the conserved cysteine through the conserved F or W. D genes are given only for firm matches. The size entry is marked missing in some rows and otherwise reads once, few, many or a size class.

d_call: NA
v_call: TRBV6-2/TRBV6-3
j_call: TRBJ1-2
clone_size: many
cdr3_aa: CASGSRGSRNYGYTF
cdr3_nt: TGTGCCAGCGGAAGCCGGGGCTCCCGTAACTATGGCTACACCTTC

d_call: NA
v_call: TRBV5-8
j_call: TRBJ1-2
clone_size: many
cdr3_aa: CASSTNTGLSNYGYTF
cdr3_nt: TGTGCCAGCAGCACTAACACAGGACTCTCTAACTATGGCTACACCTTC

d_call: TRBD2
v_call: TRBV7-9
j_call: TRBJ2-2
clone_size: NA
cdr3_aa: CASREGLGELFF
cdr3_nt: TGTGCCAGCAGGGAGGGACTAGGGGAGCTGTTTTTT

d_call: TRBD2
v_call: TRBV6-1
j_call: TRBJ2-5
clone_size: NA
cdr3_aa: CASTPGTSGGAAETQYF
cdr3_nt: TGTGCCAGCACCCCCGGGACTAGCGGGGGGGCCGCTGAGACCCAGTACTTC

d_call: NA
v_call: TRBV4-1
j_call: TRBJ2-1
clone_size: many
cdr3_aa: CASSRGFDNEQFF
cdr3_nt: TGCGCCAGCAGCCGGGGTTTCGACAATGAGCAGTTCTTC

d_call: TRBD2
v_call: TRBV5-5
j_call: TRBJ2-7
clone_size: NA
cdr3_aa: CASSLDGTSGAYEQYF
cdr3_nt: TGTGCCAGCAGCCTGGACGGGACTAGCGGGGCCTACGAGCAGTACTTC

d_call: NA
v_call: TRBV2
j_call: TRBJ1-1
clone_size: many
cdr3_aa: CASLQGTTEAFF
cdr3_nt: TGTGCCAGCTTGCAGGGTACGACTGAAGCTTTCTTT

d_call: NA
v_call: TRBV10-3
j_call: TRBJ1-1
clone_size: NA
cdr3_aa: CAIRQKENTEAFF
cdr3_nt: TGTGCCATCAGGCAGAAAGAGAACACTGAAGCTTTCTTT

d_call: NA
v_call: TRBV6-1
j_call: TRBJ1-2
clone_size: NA
cdr3_aa: CASSEGWGSSVRRNYGYTF
cdr3_nt: TGTGCCAGCAGTGAAGGTTGGGGATCAAGTGTTAGGCGCAACTATGGCTACACCTTC

d_call: NA
v_call: TRBV29-1
j_call: TRBJ1-6
clone_size: NA
cdr3_aa: CSVDRAGVKNELIELLAGRAPLHF
cdr3_nt: TGCAGCGTTGATCGGGCGGGAGTTAAGAATGAGCTGATTGAGCTGCTGGCAGGGAGGGCACCCCTCCACTTT

d_call: NA
v_call: TRBV6-8
j_call: TRBJ2-2
clone_size: many
cdr3_aa: CASRAWGTGELFF
cdr3_nt: TGTGCCAGCAGGGCATGGGGGACCGGGGAGCTGTTTTTT

d_call: TRBD2
v_call: TRBV28
j_call: TRBJ2-1
clone_size: few
cdr3_aa: CASSSAASGNYNEQFF
cdr3_nt: TGTGCCAGCAGTTCGGCCGCTAGCGGGAACTACAATGAGCAGTTCTTC

d_call: TRBD2
v_call: TRBV28
j_call: TRBJ2-1
clone_size: many
cdr3_aa: CASRRTSGYNEQFF
cdr3_nt: TGTGCCAGTAGACGGACTAGCGGCTACAATGAGCAGTTCTTC

d_call: NA
v_call: TRBV4-1
j_call: TRBJ1-4
clone_size: NA
cdr3_aa: CASSQEGSGRKLFF
cdr3_nt: TGCGCCAGCAGCCAAGAAGGTAGTGGGAGAAAACTGTTTTTT

d_call: NA
v_call: TRBV18
j_call: TRBJ1-1
clone_size: few
cdr3_aa: CASSPLSGVEAFF
cdr3_nt: TGTGCCAGCTCACCACTTTCGGGGGTTGAAGCTTTCTTT

d_call: NA
v_call: TRBV18
j_call: TRBJ2-7
clone_size: many
cdr3_aa: CASSPGGALSYEQYF
cdr3_nt: TGTGCCAGCTCACCAGGGGGGGCCCTCTCCTACGAGCAGTACTTC

d_call: TRBD1
v_call: TRBV7-9
j_call: TRBJ2-7
clone_size: many
cdr3_aa: CASSSTPGQGAPYEQYF
cdr3_nt: TGTGCCAGCAGCTCCACGCCGGGACAGGGGGCCCCCTACGAGCAGTACTTC

d_call: NA
v_call: TRBV6-5
j_call: TRBJ1-3
clone_size: many
cdr3_aa: CASSYSGHWGGNTIYF
cdr3_nt: TGTGCCAGCAGTTACTCGGGCCATTGGGGGGGAAACACCATATATTTT

d_call: NA
v_call: TRBV6-1
j_call: TRBJ1-3
clone_size: many
cdr3_aa: CASSAWSLGGNTIYF
cdr3_nt: TGTGCCAGCAGTGCCTGGTCCCTCGGGGGAAACACCATATATTTT

d_call: NA
v_call: TRBV7-2
j_call: TRBJ1-6
clone_size: NA
cdr3_aa: CASSLGPGLNSPLHF
cdr3_nt: TGTGCCAGCAGCTTGGGACCGGGGCTTAATTCACCCCTCCACTTT

d_call: TRBD1
v_call: TRBV6-5
j_call: TRBJ1-4
clone_size: many
cdr3_aa: CASSYSTFGTGYEKLFF
cdr3_nt: TGTGCCAGCAGTTACTCGACGTTCGGGACAGGGTATGAAAAACTGTTTTTT

d_call: TRBD2
v_call: TRBV6-6
j_call: TRBJ2-3
clone_size: once
cdr3_aa: CATGHPSSGRARDTQYF
cdr3_nt: TGTGCCACCGGTCACCCCTCCAGCGGGAGGGCCAGGGATACGCAGTATTTT

d_call: NA
v_call: TRBV9
j_call: TRBJ2-3
clone_size: NA
cdr3_aa: CASSVASLADTQSF
cdr3_nt: TGTGCCAGCAGCGTAGCTAGCTTGGCAGATACGCAGTCTTTT

d_call: NA
v_call: TRBV5-4
j_call: TRBJ1-2
clone_size: NA
cdr3_aa: CASSLDNGIYGCAF
cdr3_nt: TGTGCCAGCAGCTTGGATAACGGGATCTATGGCTGCGCCTTC

d_call: TRBD1
v_call: TRBV10-3
j_call: TRBJ1-5
clone_size: many
cdr3_aa: CAISEGTGGQPQHF
cdr3_nt: TGTGCCATCAGTGAAGGGACAGGGGGCCAGCCCCAGCATTTT

d_call: TRBD1
v_call: TRBV29-1
j_call: TRBJ1-2
clone_size: NA
cdr3_aa: CSVGDRGLQGYTF
cdr3_nt: TGCAGCGTGGGGGACAGGGGATTACAAGGCTACACCTTC

d_call: NA
v_call: TRBV3-1
j_call: TRBJ2-5
clone_size: NA
cdr3_aa: CASSQEKRGGETQYF
cdr3_nt: TGTGCCAGCAGCCAAGAAAAAAGGGGGGGAGAGACCCAGTACTTC

d_call: NA
v_call: TRBV25-1
j_call: TRBJ1-6
clone_size: many
cdr3_aa: CASSELQATQPLHF
cdr3_nt: TGTGCCAGCAGTGAGTTACAGGCTACCCAGCCCCTCCACTTT